Listed below are T cell receptor beta chains from one sample, sequenced in a study of OX40 agonist ivuxolimab in advanced cancers. TCRdb's table, derived via immunoSEQ multiplex PCR, lists solely in-frame clones and lacks some. The data contain about 60,000 clones, around 93% of them singletons. Sequencing used CD4+ or CD8+ T cells sorted from blood, obtained in a trial of the OX40 agonist ivuxolimab. The receptors originated from an adult with an advanced solid tumor such as melanoma, head and neck, liver or kidney cancer. The CDR3 runs from the conserved cysteine through the conserved F or W. Each record gives: J gene, clone size, V gene, CDR3 protein. Not every row has a clone size; where given, it reads once, few, many or a size class.

j_call: TRBJ2-1
clone_size: NA
v_call: TRBV4-3
cdr3_aa: CASSQGHVGAGNEQFF

j_call: TRBJ2-7
clone_size: NA
v_call: TRBV11-3
cdr3_aa: CASSLDLVAGVRHEQYF

j_call: TRBJ1-1
clone_size: NA
v_call: TRBV27
cdr3_aa: CASSLAGVNTEAFF

j_call: TRBJ2-2
clone_size: NA
v_call: TRBV7-3
cdr3_aa: CASSLMEGTGELFF

j_call: TRBJ2-3
clone_size: NA
v_call: TRBV7-6
cdr3_aa: CASSPFLSPDTQYF

j_call: TRBJ1-2
clone_size: NA
v_call: TRBV5-4
cdr3_aa: CASSSGTGIYGYTF

j_call: TRBJ2-3
clone_size: NA
v_call: TRBV9
cdr3_aa: CASSPGTSGLTDTQYF

j_call: TRBJ1-1
clone_size: once
v_call: TRBV27
cdr3_aa: CASSSGAEAFF

j_call: TRBJ2-1
clone_size: NA
v_call: TRBV9
cdr3_aa: CASSVARSPTMEQFF

j_call: TRBJ2-1
clone_size: NA
v_call: TRBV27
cdr3_aa: CASSLMNEQFF

j_call: TRBJ2-4
clone_size: NA
v_call: TRBV30
cdr3_aa: CAWSQGALDKNIQYF

j_call: TRBJ2-5
clone_size: NA
v_call: TRBV5-6
cdr3_aa: CASSPDLQETQYF

j_call: TRBJ2-5
clone_size: NA
v_call: TRBV11-3
cdr3_aa: CASNTRLAGSRETQYF

j_call: TRBJ1-2
clone_size: NA
v_call: TRBV29-1
cdr3_aa: CSVEDEHYGYTF

j_call: TRBJ1-6
clone_size: NA
v_call: TRBV9
cdr3_aa: CASSVGQGMAPLHF

j_call: TRBJ2-2
clone_size: NA
v_call: TRBV5-1
cdr3_aa: CASSSGLAENTGELFF

j_call: TRBJ2-3
clone_size: NA
v_call: TRBV7-2
cdr3_aa: CASSLVLLVGNTDTQYF

j_call: TRBJ2-1
clone_size: NA
v_call: TRBV28
cdr3_aa: CASSFKGRYNEQFF

j_call: TRBJ2-7
clone_size: NA
v_call: TRBV11-2
cdr3_aa: CASSFSRGSSYEQYF

j_call: TRBJ1-1
clone_size: NA
v_call: TRBV2
cdr3_aa: CASNNPIQNPRANTEAFF

j_call: TRBJ2-5
clone_size: NA
v_call: TRBV12-1
cdr3_aa: CASSEGRDQETQYF

j_call: TRBJ1-1
clone_size: NA
v_call: TRBV27
cdr3_aa: CASLKGATEAFF

j_call: TRBJ2-5
clone_size: NA
v_call: TRBV7-8
cdr3_aa: CASSLGLTGVVFAETQYF

j_call: TRBJ2-7
clone_size: NA
v_call: TRBV6-4
cdr3_aa: CASSDSPGQGRNEQYF

j_call: TRBJ2-1
clone_size: once
v_call: TRBV10-2
cdr3_aa: CASSERENSYNEQFF

j_call: TRBJ2-3
clone_size: NA
v_call: TRBV5-8
cdr3_aa: CASSFTSGRVTDTQYF

j_call: TRBJ2-5
clone_size: NA
v_call: TRBV28
cdr3_aa: CASSGAWETQYF

j_call: TRBJ1-1
clone_size: NA
v_call: TRBV9
cdr3_aa: CASSVDRMNTEAFF